The clone carrying this TCR beta chain was detected a few times. Antigen specificity is unknown. Using immunoSEQ multiplex PCR, the repertoire was profiled, and TCRdb retains in-frame clones only, with some absent. The table has around 220,000 clones, around 88% seen once; the top ten hold roughly 2.8%. This CDR3 has 13 residues. The germline V gene has CDR1 SQVTM and CDR2 ANQGSEA. The V end was cut by 7 bases, the J end by 1 base, with 13 bases between. The data stem from a study of cytomegalovirus exposure and HLA in healthy donors. Study findings and constraints: The investigators catalogued some 160 TCR beta chains as cytomegalovirus-associated.

Sequencing used PBMCs. This sequence joins TRBV29-1 and TRBJ1-1; D might be TRBD1 (6 bases). This TCR came from a woman aged 18-30 years in good health and CMV-seronegative. The CDR3 here is CSGHRVGNTEAFF. The CDR3, as DNA: TGCAGCGGCCACAGGGTGGGGAACACTGAAGCTTTCTTT.